Listed here is a single TCR beta chain. The CDR3 totals 13 residues. From germline, CDR1 is SQVTM and CDR2 ANQGSEA. The V and J ends lost 5 bases and 1 base respectively, with 11 bases between them. This entry belongs to a study of blood T cell repertoires in COVID-19. Turning to the study itself: Acute and convalescent COVID-19 samples came from the United States, Italy and Spain.

The Seattle patients joined while their infection was active and were tracked longitudinally afterward. In the authors' methods: Quantification of nucleated cells was approximated via reference gene primer amplification. The repertoire was sequenced with immunoSEQ multiplex PCR; TCRdb's copy has only in-frame clones and lacks some. V and J calls and clone size are as listed in that table; D and trimming were resolved from the DNA. Of 200,000 to 250,000 clones in the sample, roughly 88% are singletons; the top ten hold roughly 6.8%. Sequences were obtained from peripheral blood. The origin of this receptor is a woman under 40 with COVID-19, enrolled during active disease. This rearrangement joins TRBV29-1 to TRBJ1-1; possible D gene TRBD1, 5 bases. The CDR3 region is CSVCREANTEAFF. CDR3 nucleotide sequence: TGCAGCGTTTGCAGGGAAGCGAACACTGAAGCTTTCTTT.